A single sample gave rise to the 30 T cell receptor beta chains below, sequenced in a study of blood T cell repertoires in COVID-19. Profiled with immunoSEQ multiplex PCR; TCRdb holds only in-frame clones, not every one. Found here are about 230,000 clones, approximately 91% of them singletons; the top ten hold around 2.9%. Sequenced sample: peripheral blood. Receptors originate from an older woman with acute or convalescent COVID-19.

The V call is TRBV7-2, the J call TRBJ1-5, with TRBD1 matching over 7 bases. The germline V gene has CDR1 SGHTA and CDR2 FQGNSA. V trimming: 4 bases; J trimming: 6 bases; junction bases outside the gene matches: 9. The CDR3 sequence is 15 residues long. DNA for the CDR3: TGTGCCAGCAGCTATTCGACAGGGATGGGTCAGCCCCAGCATTTT. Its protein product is CASSYSTGMGQPQHF.

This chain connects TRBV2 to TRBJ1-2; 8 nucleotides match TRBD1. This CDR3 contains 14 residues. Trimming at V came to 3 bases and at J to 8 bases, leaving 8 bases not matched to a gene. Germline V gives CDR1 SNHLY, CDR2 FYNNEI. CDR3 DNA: TGTGCCAGCAGTGAGCGACAGGGGAGAGGAGGCTACACCTTC. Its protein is CASSERQGRGGYTF.

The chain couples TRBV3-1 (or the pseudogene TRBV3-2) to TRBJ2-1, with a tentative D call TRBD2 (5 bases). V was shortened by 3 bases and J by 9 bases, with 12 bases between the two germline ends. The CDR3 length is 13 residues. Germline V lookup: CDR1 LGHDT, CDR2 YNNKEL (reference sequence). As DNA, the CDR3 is TGTGCCAGCAGCCATCGGGGAGCAGCTGAGCAGTTCTTC. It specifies CASSHRGAAEQFF.

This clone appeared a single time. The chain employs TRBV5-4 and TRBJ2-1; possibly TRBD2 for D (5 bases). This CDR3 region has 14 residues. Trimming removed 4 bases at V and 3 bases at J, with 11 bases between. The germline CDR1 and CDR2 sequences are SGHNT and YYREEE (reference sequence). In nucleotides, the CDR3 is TGTGCCAGCAGCAGCGGACGGAACTACAATGAGCAGTTCTTC. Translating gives CASSSGRNYNEQFF.

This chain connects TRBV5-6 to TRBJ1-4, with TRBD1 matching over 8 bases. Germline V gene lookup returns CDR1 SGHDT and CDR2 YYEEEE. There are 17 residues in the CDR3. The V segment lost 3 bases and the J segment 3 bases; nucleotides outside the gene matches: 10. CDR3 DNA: TGTGCCAGCAGCTCTTCCCGGGACAGGTCAGCTAATGAAAAACTGTTTTTT. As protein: CASSSSRDRSANEKLFF. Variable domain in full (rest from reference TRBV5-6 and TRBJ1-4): DAGVTQSPTHLIKTRGQQVTLRCSPKSGHDTVSWYQQALGQGPQFIFQYYEEEERQRGNFPDRFSGHQFPNYSSELNVNALLLGDSALYLCASSSSRDRSANEKLFFGSGTQLSVL.

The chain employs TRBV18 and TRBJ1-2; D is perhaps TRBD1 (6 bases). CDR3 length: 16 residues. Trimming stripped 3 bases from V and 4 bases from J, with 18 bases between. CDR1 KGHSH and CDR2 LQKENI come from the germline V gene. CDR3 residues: CASSPNRDTPVYGYTF. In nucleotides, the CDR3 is TGTGCCAGCTCACCTAACCGGGACACCCCTGTCTATGGCTACACCTTC.

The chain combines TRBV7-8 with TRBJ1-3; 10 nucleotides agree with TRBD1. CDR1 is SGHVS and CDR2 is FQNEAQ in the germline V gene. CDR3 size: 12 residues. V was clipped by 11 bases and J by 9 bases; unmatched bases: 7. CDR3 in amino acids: CAAGTGEVTIYF. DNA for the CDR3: TGTGCCGCAGGGACAGGGGAGGTCACCATATATTTT.

The CDR3 bases are TGTGCCAGCAGTTACGGCAGGGGAAGCACAGATACGCAGTATTTT. It translates to CASSYGRGSTDTQYF. The V call is TRBV6-6, the J call TRBJ2-3; TRBD1 is a possible D gene (6 bases). CDR3 size: 15 residues. Per germline, CDR1 MNHNY and CDR2 SVGAGI (reference sequence). Trimming removed 2 bases at V and 0 bases at J, with 9 bases between.

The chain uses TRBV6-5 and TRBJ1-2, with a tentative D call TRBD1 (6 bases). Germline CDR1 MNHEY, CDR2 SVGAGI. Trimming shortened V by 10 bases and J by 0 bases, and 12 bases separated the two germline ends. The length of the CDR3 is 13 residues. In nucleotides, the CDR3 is TGTGCCACCGTACAGGGTACTAACTATGGCTACACCTTC. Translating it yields CATVQGTNYGYTF.

The CDR3 here is CASSTTGGRWGNQPQHF. CDR3 bases: TGTGCCAGTAGTACCACCGGGGGACGATGGGGCAATCAGCCCCAGCATTTT. V gene TRBV19 combines with J gene TRBJ1-5; D possibly corresponds to TRBD1 (5 bases). With 4 bases removed from V and 2 bases from J, the gap between germline ends came to 18 bases. The CDR3 has 17 residues. Germline V lookup: CDR1 LNHDA, CDR2 SQIVND (reference sequence).

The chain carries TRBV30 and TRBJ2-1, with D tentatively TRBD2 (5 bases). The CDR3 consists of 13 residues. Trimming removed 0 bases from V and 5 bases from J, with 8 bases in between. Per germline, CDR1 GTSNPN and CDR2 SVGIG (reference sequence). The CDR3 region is CAWSVLGNNEQFF. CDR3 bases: TGTGCCTGGAGTGTACTAGGGAACAATGAGCAGTTCTTC.

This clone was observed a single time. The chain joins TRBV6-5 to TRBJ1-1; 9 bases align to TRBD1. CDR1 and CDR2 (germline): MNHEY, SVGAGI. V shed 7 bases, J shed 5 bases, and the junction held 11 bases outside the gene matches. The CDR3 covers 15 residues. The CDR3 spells CASTTGGNLGTEAFF. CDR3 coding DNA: TGTGCCAGCACCACAGGGGGCAACTTGGGGACTGAAGCTTTCTTT.

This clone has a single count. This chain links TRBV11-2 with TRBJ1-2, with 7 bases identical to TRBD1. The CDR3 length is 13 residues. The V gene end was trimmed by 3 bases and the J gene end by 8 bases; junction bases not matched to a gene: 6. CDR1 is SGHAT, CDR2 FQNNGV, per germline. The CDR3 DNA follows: TGTGCCAGCAGCTTTGAAGGGGGCTACGGCTACACCTTC. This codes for CASSFEGGYGYTF.

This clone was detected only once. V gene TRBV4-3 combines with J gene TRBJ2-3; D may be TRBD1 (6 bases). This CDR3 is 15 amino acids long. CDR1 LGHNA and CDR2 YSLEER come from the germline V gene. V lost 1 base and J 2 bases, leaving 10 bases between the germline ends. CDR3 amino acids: CASSQAAGATDTQYF. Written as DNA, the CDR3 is TGCGCCAGCAGCCAAGCCGCAGGGGCCACAGATACGCAGTATTTT.

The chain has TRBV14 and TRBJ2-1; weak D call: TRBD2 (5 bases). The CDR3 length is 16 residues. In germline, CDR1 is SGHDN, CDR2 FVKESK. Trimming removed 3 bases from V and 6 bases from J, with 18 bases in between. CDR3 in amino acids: CASSHLFRTPTNEQFF. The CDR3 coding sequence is TGTGCCAGCAGCCACTTATTCCGGACTCCGACCAATGAGCAGTTCTTC.

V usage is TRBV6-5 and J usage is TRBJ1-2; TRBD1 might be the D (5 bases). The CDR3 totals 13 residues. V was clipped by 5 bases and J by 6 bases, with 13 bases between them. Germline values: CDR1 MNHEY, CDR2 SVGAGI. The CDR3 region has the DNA TGTGCCAGCAGTCGAAGCTGGGGGGATGGCTACACCTTC. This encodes CASSRSWGDGYTF.

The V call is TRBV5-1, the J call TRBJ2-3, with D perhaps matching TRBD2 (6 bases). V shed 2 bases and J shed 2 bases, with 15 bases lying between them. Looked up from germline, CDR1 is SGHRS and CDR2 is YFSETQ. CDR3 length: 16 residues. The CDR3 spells CASSLTAGSLTDTQYF. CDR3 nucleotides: TGCGCCAGCAGCTTAACCGCGGGATCTCTCACAGATACGCAGTATTTT.

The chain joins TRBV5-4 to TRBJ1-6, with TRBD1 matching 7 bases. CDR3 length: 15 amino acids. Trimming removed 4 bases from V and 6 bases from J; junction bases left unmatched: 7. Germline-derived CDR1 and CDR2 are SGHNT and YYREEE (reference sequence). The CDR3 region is CASSVQGGLNSPLHF. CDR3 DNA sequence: TGTGCCAGCAGCGTGCAAGGGGGCCTTAATTCACCCCTCCACTTT.

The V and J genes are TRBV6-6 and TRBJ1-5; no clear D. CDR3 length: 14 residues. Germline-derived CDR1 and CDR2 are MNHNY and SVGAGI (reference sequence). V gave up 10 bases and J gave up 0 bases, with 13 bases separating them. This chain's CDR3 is CAIREQYSNQPQHF. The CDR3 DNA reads TGTGCCATCCGGGAACAGTATAGCAATCAGCCCCAGCATTTT.

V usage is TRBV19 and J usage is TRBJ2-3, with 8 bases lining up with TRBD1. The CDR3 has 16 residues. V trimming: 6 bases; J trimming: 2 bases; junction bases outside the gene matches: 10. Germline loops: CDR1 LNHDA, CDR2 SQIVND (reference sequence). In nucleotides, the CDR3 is TGTGCCAGTAGCCGGTTCCGGGACAGGTTCACAGATACGCAGTATTTT. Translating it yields CASSRFRDRFTDTQYF.

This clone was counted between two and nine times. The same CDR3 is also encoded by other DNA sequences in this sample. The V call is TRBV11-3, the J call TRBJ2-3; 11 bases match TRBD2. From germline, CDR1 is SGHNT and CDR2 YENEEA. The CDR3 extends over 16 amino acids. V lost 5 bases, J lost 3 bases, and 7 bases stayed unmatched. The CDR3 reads CASSPGTSGRTDTQYF. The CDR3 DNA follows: TGTGCCAGCAGCCCGGGAACTAGCGGGAGAACAGATACGCAGTATTTT.

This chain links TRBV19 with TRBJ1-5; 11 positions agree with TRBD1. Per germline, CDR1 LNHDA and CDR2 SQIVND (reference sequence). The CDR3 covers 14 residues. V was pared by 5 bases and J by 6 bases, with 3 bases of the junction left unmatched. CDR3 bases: TGTGCCAGTAGTTTGGACAGGGGGCCTCAGCCCCAGCATTTT. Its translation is CASSLDRGPQPQHF.

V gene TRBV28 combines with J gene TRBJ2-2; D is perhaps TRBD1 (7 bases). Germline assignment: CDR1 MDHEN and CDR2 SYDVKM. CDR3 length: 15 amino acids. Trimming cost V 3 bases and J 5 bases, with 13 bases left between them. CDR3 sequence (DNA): TGTGCCAGCAGTTTTTTCCAGGGGGGTACCGGGGAGCTGTTTTTT. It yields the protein CASSFFQGGTGELFF.

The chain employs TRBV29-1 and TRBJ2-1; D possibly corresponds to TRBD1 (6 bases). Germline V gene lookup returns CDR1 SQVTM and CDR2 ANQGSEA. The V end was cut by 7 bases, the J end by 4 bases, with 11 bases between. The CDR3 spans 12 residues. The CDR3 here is CSAGTPYNEQFF. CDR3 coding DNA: TGCAGCGCTGGGACACCTTACAATGAGCAGTTCTTC.

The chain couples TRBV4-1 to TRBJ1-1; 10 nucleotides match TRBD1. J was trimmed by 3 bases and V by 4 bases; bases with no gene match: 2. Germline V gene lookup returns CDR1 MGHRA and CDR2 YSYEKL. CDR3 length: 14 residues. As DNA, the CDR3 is TGCGCCAGCAGCCTAGGACAGGGGGACACTGAAGCTTTCTTT. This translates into CASSLGQGDTEAFF.

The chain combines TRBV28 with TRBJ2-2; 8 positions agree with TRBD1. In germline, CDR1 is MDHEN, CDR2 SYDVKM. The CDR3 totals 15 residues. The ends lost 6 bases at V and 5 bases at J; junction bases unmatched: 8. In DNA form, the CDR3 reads TGTGCCAGCAGAACGACAGGGGAAAGGACCGGGGAGCTGTTTTTT. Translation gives CASRTTGERTGELFF.

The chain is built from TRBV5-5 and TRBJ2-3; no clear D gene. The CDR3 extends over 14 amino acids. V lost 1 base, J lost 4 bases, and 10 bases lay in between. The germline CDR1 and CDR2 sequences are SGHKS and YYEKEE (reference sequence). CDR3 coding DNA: TGTGCCAGCAGCTTGTTCGGAGTTCCAGATACGCAGTATTTT. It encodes CASSLFGVPDTQYF.

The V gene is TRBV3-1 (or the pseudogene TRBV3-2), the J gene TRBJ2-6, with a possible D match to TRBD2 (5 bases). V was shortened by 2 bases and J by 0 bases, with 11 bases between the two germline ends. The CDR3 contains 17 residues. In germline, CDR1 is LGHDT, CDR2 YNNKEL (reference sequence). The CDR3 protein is CASSQRGGSSGANVLTF. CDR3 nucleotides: TGTGCCAGCAGCCAAAGAGGTGGGAGCTCTGGGGCCAACGTCCTGACTTTC.

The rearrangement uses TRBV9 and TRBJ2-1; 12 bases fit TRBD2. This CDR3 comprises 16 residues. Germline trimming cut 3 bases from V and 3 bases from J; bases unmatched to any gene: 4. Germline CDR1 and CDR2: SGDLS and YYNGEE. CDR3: CASSGLTSGGYNEQFF. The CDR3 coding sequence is TGTGCCAGCAGCGGACTGACTAGCGGGGGCTACAATGAGCAGTTCTTC.

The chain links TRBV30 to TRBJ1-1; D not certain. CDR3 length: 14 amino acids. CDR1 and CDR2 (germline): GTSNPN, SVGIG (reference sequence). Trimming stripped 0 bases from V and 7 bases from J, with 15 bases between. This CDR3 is CAWSVRRRLGEAFF. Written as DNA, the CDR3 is TGTGCCTGGAGTGTACGGCGGAGGTTGGGTGAAGCTTTCTTT.